These 21 T cell receptor beta chains came from one sample sequenced in a study of blood T cell repertoires in COVID-19. Here immunoSEQ multiplex PCR was the method, and the copy in TCRdb shows in-frame clones only, minus some. This repertoire shows around 100,000 clones, about nine tenths found once; its top ten account for more than 5.5%. Sequenced sample: peripheral blood. The receptor set was obtained from a man between 65 and 85 years old with acute or convalescent COVID-19.

This clone is a singleton in its sample. The chain uses TRBV9 and TRBJ2-7; a possible D gene is TRBD2 (6 bases). The CDR3 length is 15 residues. Between the trimmed V and J ends, which lost 0 bases and 7 bases, there was a span of 17 bases. Germline loops: CDR1 SGDLS, CDR2 YYNGEE. CDR3 DNA: TGTGCCAGCAGCGTAGGGATAGCGGCCCCCCAGGAGCAGTACTTC. It translates to CASSVGIAAPQEQYF.

The chain uses TRBV19 and TRBJ1-4; a possible D gene is TRBD1 (5 bases). The V and J ends lost 3 bases and 7 bases respectively, with 12 bases between them. The CDR3 runs 14 residues. Germline CDR1 reads LNHDA; CDR2 reads SQIVND (reference sequence). The CDR3 here is CASSIRGSGEKLFF. The CDR3 bases are TGTGCCAGTAGTATTAGGGGCTCCGGTGAAAAACTGTTTTTT.

This chain links TRBV19 with TRBJ1-2; D perhaps matches TRBD1 (6 bases). There are 14 residues in the CDR3. The germline V gene encodes CDR1 LNHDA and CDR2 SQIVND (reference sequence). V lost 6 bases and J lost 0, with 11 bases in between. The CDR3 loop reads CASSLQGTNYGYTF. For the CDR3, the DNA is TGTGCCAGTAGCCTACAGGGCACTAACTATGGCTACACCTTC. Full variable domain (rest looked up from reference TRBV19 and TRBJ1-2): DGGITQSPKYLFRKEGQNVTLSCEQNLNHDAMYWYRQDPGQGLRLIYYSQIVNDFQKGDIAEGYSVSREKKESFPLTVTSAQKNPTAFYLCASSLQGTNYGYTFGSGTRLTVV.

This clone was seen a single time. The CDR3 protein is CASSDPGQGGNIQYF. The CDR3 bases are TGTGCCAGCAGCGATCCGGGACAGGGGGGAAACATTCAGTACTTC. V is TRBV7-2 and J is TRBJ2-4; 11 nucleotides match TRBD1. The germline gives CDR1 SGHTA, CDR2 FQGNSA. The V gene end was trimmed by 5 bases and the J gene end by 6 bases; junction bases not matched to a gene: 6. This CDR3 contains 15 residues. The variable domain in full, with the rest retrieved from reference TRBV7-2 and TRBJ2-4, is GAGVSQSPSNKVTEKGKDVELRCDPISGHTALYWYRQSLGQGLEFLIYFQGNSAPDKSGLPSDRFSAERTGGSVSTLTIQRTQQEDSAVYLCASSDPGQGGNIQYFGAGTRLSVL.

This chain uses TRBV6-5 with TRBJ2-7, with 7 bases lining up with TRBD2. Germline V gives CDR1 MNHEY, CDR2 SVGAGI. V lost 2 bases and J lost 0; bases outside the gene matches: 4. The CDR3 extends over 15 amino acids. CDR3 nucleotides: TGTGCCAGCAGTTACCGAAGCGGGGCCTCCTACGAGCAGTACTTC. This codes for CASSYRSGASYEQYF.

The chain recombines TRBV28 with TRBJ1-4, with D perhaps TRBD1 (5 bases). The CDR3 consists of 16 residues. Trimming took off 6 bases at V and 5 bases at J, with 19 bases between the two ends. Germline values: CDR1 MDHEN, CDR2 SYDVKM. The CDR3: CASSLGRGRVNEKLFF. The CDR3 bases are TGTGCCAGCAGCCTCGGGCGGGGCAGGGTGAATGAAAAACTGTTTTTT.

The V call is TRBV29-1, the J call TRBJ2-3; no firm D call. The germline V and J ends were trimmed by 0 bases and 0 bases, with 10 bases remaining between them. There are 15 residues in the CDR3. Germline values: CDR1 SQVTM, CDR2 ANQGSEA. The CDR3 DNA reads as TGCAGCGTTGAAGATCCCCCGAGCAGCACAGATACGCAGTATTTT. Translating it yields CSVEDPPSSTDTQYF.

This chain links TRBV11-2 with TRBJ1-1; no reliable D call. CDR3 length: 13 residues. CDR1 and CDR2 (germline): SGHAT, FQNNGV. V was trimmed by 5 bases and J by 1 base, leaving 8 bases between them. The CDR3 region is CASSHGENTEAFF. DNA of the CDR3: TGTGCCAGCAGCCACGGAGAGAACACTGAAGCTTTCTTT. The full variable domain, rest sourced from reference TRBV11-2 and TRBJ1-1, is EAGVAQSPRYKIIEKRQSVAFWCNPISGHATLYWYQQILGQGPKLLIQFQNNGVVDDSQLPKDRFSAERLKGVDSTLKIQPAKLEDSAVYLCASSHGENTEAFFGQGTRLTVV.

The chain has TRBV4-2 and TRBJ1-2; 7 nucleotides agree with TRBD1. Looked up from germline, CDR1 is LGHNA and CDR2 is YNFKEQ. V shed 4 bases, J shed 6 bases, and the junction held 14 bases outside the gene matches. The CDR3 has 16 residues. The CDR3 coding sequence is TGTGCCAGCAGCCCGGGACAGAAGATAAGGGAAAATGGCTACACCTTC. It specifies CASSPGQKIRENGYTF.

The chain couples TRBV27 to TRBJ1-2, with a weak D call TRBD1 (6 bases). CDR1 MNHEY and CDR2 SMNVEV come from the germline V gene (reference sequence). The CDR3 is 13 amino acids. V lost 5 bases and J 6 bases, leaving 13 bases between the germline ends. CDR3 sequence (DNA): TGTGCCAGCAGTGCATTAGGGGGGGATGGCTACACCTTC. Encoded protein: CASSALGGDGYTF.

V and J are TRBV28 and TRBJ2-4; no clear D gene. V lost 5 bases, J lost 8 bases, and 13 bases lay in between. CDR1 and CDR2 from the germline V gene are MDHEN and SYDVKM. This CDR3 has 13 residues. The CDR3 coding sequence is TGTGCCAGCAGTAAGGTCGGGTGGGACATTCAGTACTTC. Translated: CASSKVGWDIQYF.

The chain links TRBV19 to TRBJ2-7, with a tentative D call TRBD2 (6 bases). The CDR3 extends over 12 amino acids. CDR1 and CDR2 (germline): LNHDA, SQIVND (reference sequence). Between the trimmed V and J ends, which lost 5 bases and 5 bases, there was a span of 10 bases. CDR3 nucleotide sequence: TGTGCCAGTAGTGCGGGACGGGACGAGCAGTACTTC. Its translation is CASSAGRDEQYF.

This clone has only one observation. The V and J genes are TRBV19 and TRBJ2-7; the D gene is possibly TRBD2 (6 bases). Germline CDR1 is LNHDA and CDR2 is SQIVND (reference sequence). This CDR3 is 11 amino acids long. V lost 5 bases to trimming and J lost 12 bases, with 14 bases between them. The CDR3, as DNA: TGTGCCAGTAGTTATTCGGGAGCTCTGTACTTC. It codes for CASSYSGALYF.

The chain uses TRBV6-5 and TRBJ1-1; 9 bases map to TRBD1. The V segment lost 5 bases and the J segment 10 bases; nucleotides outside the gene matches: 8. The CDR3 is 13 amino acids. Germline V gene lookup returns CDR1 MNHEY and CDR2 SVGAGI. The CDR3 spells CASSLQQGARAFF. In DNA, the CDR3 is TGTGCCAGCAGTCTTCAACAGGGGGCAAGAGCTTTCTTT.

This clone was picked up one time. This chain uses TRBV18 with TRBJ2-5, with 10 nucleotides matching TRBD2. This CDR3 comprises 15 residues. Germline V gene lookup returns CDR1 KGHSH and CDR2 LQKENI. The J segment lost 5 bases and the V segment lost 3 bases, leaving 6 bases of the junction unmatched. CDR3 sequence: CASSPTSGNWETQYF. DNA of the CDR3: TGTGCCAGCTCACCTACTAGCGGGAATTGGGAGACCCAGTACTTC.

The genes are TRBV2 and TRBJ2-7; 9 positions agree with TRBD1. Germline CDR1 and CDR2: SNHLY and FYNNEI. J lost 0 bases, V lost 6 bases, and 3 bases had no gene match. This CDR3 has 14 amino acids. CDR3 sequence: CASRPTGGSYEQYF. In DNA form, the CDR3 reads TGTGCCAGCAGACCGACAGGGGGCTCCTACGAGCAGTACTTC.

The chain recombines TRBV4-1 with TRBJ1-4; a weak D match, TRBD1 (5 bases). The CDR3 consists of 15 residues. Trimming took off 3 bases at V and 8 bases at J, with 16 bases between the two ends. Germline CDR1 MGHRA, CDR2 YSYEKL. The CDR3 sequence is CASSHLMGGGEKLFF. Here the CDR3 DNA reads TGCGCCAGCAGCCACCTAATGGGGGGAGGGGAAAAACTGTTTTTT.

V and J are TRBV5-1 and TRBJ1-2, with 7 positions matching TRBD1. The junction had 3 bases not matched to a gene; V was cut back by 0 bases and J by 4 bases. Germline V lookup: CDR1 SGHRS, CDR2 YFSETQ. The CDR3 sequence is 14 residues long. CDR3 nucleotide sequence: TGCGCCAGCAGCTTGGGAGGGGGCTCCTATGGCTACACCTTC. Its protein product is CASSLGGGSYGYTF.

This clone has just one count. The chain joins TRBV24-1 to TRBJ1-5; D call uncertain. Trimming took off 9 bases at V and 9 bases at J, with 20 bases between the two ends. CDR1 KGHDR and CDR2 SFDVKD come from the germline V gene. The length of the CDR3 is 14 residues. As DNA, the CDR3 is TGTGCCACCGAATCTTCTGGGCTACCAGGGCCCCAGCATTTT. This encodes CATESSGLPGPQHF.

The chain combines TRBV5-1 with TRBJ2-7, with a tentative D call TRBD1 (6 bases). This CDR3 spans 13 amino acids. V was cut by 5 bases and J by 3 bases, with 12 bases left in between. Germline V CDR1 and CDR2: SGHRS, YFSETQ. As DNA, the CDR3 is TGCGCCAGCAGTTTGACAGGCCTCTACGAGCAGTACTTC. It encodes CASSLTGLYEQYF.

This chain links TRBV2 with TRBJ2-3; tentatively, D is TRBD2 (6 bases). Trimming removed 8 bases from V and 4 bases from J, with 7 bases in between. The germline gives CDR1 SNHLY, CDR2 FYNNEI. This CDR3 is 11 amino acids long. In DNA form, the CDR3 reads TGTGCCAGCGGGGAGGCAGATACGCAGTATTTT. The encoded protein is CASGEADTQYF. Full variable domain (outside the CDR3, taken from reference TRBV2 and TRBJ2-3): EPEVTQTPSHQVTQMGQEVILRCVPISNHLYFYWYRQILGQKVEFLVSFYNNEISEKSEIFDDQFSVERPDGSNFTLKIRSTKLEDSAMYFCASGEADTQYFGPGTRLTVL.